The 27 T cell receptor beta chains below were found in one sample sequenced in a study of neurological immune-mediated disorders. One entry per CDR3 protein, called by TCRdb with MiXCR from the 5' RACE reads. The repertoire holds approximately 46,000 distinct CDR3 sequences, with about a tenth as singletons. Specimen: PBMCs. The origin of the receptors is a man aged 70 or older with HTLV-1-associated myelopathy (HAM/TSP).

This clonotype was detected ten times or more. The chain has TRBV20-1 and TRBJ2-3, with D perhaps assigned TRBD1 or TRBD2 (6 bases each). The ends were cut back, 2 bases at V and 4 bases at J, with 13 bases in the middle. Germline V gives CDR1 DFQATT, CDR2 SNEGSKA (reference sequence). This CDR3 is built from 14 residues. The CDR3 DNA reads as TGCAGTGCTAGATACCCCGGGGGCGCAGATACGCAGTATTTT. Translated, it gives CSARYPGGADTQYF.

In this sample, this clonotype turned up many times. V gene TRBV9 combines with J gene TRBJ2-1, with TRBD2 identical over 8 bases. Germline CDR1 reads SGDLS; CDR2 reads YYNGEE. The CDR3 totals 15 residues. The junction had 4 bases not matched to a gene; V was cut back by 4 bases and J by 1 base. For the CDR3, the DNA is TGTGCCAGCAGCAGGACTAGCTCATCCTACAATGAGCAGTTCTTC. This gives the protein CASSRTSSSYNEQFF.

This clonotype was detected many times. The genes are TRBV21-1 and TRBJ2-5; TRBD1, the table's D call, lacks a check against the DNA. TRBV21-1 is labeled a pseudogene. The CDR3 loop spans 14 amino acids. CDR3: CASTSTGGRETQYF. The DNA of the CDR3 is TGTGCCAGCACCTCAACAGGGGGGAGAGAGACCCAGTACTTC.

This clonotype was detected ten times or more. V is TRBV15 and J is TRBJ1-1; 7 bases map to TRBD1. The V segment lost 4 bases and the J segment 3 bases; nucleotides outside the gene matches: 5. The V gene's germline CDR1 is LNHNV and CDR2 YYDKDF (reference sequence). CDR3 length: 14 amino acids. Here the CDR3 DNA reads TGTGCCACCAGCACTAGACAGGGCCACACTGAAGCTTTCTTT. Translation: CATSTRQGHTEAFF.

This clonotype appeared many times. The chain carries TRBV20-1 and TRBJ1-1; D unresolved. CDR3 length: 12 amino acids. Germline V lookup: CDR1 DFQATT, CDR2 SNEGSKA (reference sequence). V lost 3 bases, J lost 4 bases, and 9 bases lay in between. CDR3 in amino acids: CSASLSGTEAFF. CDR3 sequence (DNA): TGCAGTGCTAGCCTTTCGGGCACTGAAGCTTTCTTT.

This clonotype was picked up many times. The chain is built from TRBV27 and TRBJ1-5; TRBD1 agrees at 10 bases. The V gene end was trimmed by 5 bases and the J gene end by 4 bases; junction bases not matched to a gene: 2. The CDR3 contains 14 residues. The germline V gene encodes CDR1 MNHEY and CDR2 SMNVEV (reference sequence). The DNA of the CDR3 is TGTGCCAGCAGTATGGGACAGGGGAATCAGCCCCAGCATTTT. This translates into CASSMGQGNQPQHF.

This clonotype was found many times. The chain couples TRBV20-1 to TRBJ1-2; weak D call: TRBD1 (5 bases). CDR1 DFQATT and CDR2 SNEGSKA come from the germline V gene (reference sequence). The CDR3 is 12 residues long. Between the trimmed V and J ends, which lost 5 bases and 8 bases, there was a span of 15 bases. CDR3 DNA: TGCAGTGCTCCTGGGACGGAGGACGGCTACACCTTC. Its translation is CSAPGTEDGYTF.

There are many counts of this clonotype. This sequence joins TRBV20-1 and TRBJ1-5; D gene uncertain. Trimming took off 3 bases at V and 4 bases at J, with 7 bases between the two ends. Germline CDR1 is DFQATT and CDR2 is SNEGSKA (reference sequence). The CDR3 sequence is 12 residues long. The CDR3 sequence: CSASTANQPQHF. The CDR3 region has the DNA TGCAGTGCTAGTACGGCAAATCAGCCCCAGCATTTT.

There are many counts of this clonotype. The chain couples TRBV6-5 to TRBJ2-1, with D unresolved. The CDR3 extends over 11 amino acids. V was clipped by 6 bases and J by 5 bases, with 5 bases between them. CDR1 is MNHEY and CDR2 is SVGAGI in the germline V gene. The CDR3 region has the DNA TGTGCCAGCAGAAGGGACAATGAGCAGTTCTTC. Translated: CASRRDNEQFF.

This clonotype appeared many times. As DNA, the CDR3 is TGTGCCAGCAGTTACCCCCTTTCTGGCGGGAGGAACACCTACGAGCAGTACTTC. Encoded protein: CASSYPLSGGRNTYEQYF. The chain employs TRBV6-6 and TRBJ2-7, with 8 bases identical to TRBD2. V lost 2 bases to trimming and J lost 2 bases; unmatched junction nucleotides: 14. The CDR3 is made up of 18 amino acids. Germline loops: CDR1 MNHNY, CDR2 SVGAGI (reference sequence).

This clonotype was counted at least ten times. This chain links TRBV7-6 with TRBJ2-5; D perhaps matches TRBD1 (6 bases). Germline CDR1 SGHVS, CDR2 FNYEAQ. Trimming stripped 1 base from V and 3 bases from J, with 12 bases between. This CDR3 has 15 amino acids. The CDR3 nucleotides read TGTGCCAGCAGCTTAGGGCCACAGGGAAAAGAGACCCAGTACTTC. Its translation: CASSLGPQGKETQYF.

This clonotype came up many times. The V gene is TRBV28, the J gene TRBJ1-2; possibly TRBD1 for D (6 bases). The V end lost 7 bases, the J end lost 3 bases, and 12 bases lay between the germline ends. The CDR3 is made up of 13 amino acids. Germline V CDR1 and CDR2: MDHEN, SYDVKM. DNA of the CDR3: TGTGCCAGCACCACACAGGGCGACTATGGCTACACCTTC. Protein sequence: CASTTQGDYGYTF.

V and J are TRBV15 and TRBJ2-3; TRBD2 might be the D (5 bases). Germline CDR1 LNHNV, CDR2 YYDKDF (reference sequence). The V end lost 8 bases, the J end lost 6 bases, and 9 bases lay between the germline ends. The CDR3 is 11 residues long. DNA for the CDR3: TGTGCCACCTCGGGATCCGATACGCAGTATTTT. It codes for CATSGSDTQYF.

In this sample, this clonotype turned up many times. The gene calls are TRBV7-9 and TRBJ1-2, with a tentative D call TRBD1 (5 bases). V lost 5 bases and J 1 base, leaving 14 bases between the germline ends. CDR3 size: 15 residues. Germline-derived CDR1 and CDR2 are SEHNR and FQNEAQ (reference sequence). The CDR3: CASSGFSGGNYGYTF. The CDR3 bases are TGTGCCAGCAGCGGGTTTTCGGGGGGTAACTATGGCTACACCTTC.

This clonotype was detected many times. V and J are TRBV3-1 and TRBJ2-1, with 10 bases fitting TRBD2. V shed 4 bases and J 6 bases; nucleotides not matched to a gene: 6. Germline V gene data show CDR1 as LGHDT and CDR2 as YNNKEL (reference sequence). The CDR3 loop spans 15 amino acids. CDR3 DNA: TGTGCCAGCAGCCCATTGGCTAGCGGGAGCAATGAGCAGTTCTTC. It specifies CASSPLASGSNEQFF.

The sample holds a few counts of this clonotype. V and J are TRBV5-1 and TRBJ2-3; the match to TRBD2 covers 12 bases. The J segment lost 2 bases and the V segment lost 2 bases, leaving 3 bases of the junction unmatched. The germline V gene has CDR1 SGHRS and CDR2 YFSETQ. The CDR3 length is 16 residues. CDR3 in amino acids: CASSLLAGGPTDTQYF. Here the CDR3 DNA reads TGCGCCAGCAGCTTACTAGCGGGAGGCCCCACAGATACGCAGTATTTT.

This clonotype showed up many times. The CDR3 sequence: CASSFPGAQGPQHF. Written as DNA, the CDR3 is TGTGCCAGCAGTTTCCCCGGGGCGCAGGGTCCCCAGCATTTT. The V and J genes are TRBV28 and TRBJ1-5; D possibly corresponds to TRBD1 (5 bases). This CDR3 is 14 amino acids long. Trimming cost V 3 bases and J 10 bases, with 16 bases left between them. Per the germline V gene, CDR1 is MDHEN and CDR2 is SYDVKM. Together with reference TRBV28 and TRBJ1-5, the CDR3 gives the full variable domain: DVKVTQSSRYLVKRTGEKVFLECVQDMDHENMFWYRQDPGLGLRLIYFSYDVKMKEKGDIPEGYSVSREKKERFSLILESASTNQTSMYLCASSFPGAQGPQHFGDGTRLSIL.

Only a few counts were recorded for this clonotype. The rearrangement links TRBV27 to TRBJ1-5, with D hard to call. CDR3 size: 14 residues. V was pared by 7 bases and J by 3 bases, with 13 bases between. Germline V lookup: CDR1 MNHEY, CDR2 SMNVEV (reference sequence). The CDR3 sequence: CASTFTQPNQPQHF. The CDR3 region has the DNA TGTGCCAGCACTTTTACTCAGCCCAATCAGCCCCAGCATTTT.

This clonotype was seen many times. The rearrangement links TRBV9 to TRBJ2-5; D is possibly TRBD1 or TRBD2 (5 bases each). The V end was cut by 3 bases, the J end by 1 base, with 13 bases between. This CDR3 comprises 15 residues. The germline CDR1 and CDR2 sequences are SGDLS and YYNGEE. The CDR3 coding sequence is TGTGCCAGCAGCGCGGCCGGGACCGCCCAAGAGACCCAGTACTTC. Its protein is CASSAAGTAQETQYF.

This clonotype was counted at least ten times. The CDR3 here is CASSLETPGLATTDTQYF. The CDR3 DNA reads as TGTGCCAGCAGTTTGGAGACCCCGGGACTAGCGACCACAGATACGCAGTATTTT. The rearrangement joins TRBV12-3 or TRBV12-4 to TRBJ2-3; 10 positions agree with TRBD2. The CDR3 has 18 residues. V was pared by 3 bases and J by 2 bases, with 11 bases of the junction left unmatched.

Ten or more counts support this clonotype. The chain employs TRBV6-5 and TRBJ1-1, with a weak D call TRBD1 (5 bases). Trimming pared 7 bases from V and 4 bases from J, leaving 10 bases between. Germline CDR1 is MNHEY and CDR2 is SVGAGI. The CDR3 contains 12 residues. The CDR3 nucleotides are TGTGCCAGCACTGACAGTCTCACTGAAGCTTTCTTT. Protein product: CASTDSLTEAFF.

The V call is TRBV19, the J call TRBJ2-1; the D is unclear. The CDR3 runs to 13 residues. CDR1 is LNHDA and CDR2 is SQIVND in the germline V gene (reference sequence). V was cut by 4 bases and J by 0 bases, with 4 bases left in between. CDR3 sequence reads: CASSTHSYNEQFF. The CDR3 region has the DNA TGTGCCAGTAGTACCCACTCCTACAATGAGCAGTTCTTC.

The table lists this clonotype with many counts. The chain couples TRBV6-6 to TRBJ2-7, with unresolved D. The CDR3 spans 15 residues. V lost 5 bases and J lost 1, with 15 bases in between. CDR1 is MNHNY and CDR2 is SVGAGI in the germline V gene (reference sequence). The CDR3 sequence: CASSSLPHQSYEQYF. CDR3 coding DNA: TGTGCCAGCAGTAGCCTACCCCACCAGTCCTACGAGCAGTACTTC.

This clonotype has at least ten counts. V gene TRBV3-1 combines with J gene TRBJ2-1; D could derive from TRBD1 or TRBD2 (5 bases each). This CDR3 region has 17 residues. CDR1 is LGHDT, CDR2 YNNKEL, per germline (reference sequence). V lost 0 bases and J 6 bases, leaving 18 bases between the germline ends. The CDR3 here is CASSQERGARWGNEQFF. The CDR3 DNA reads TGTGCCAGCAGCCAAGAGAGAGGGGCAAGGTGGGGCAATGAGCAGTTCTTC.

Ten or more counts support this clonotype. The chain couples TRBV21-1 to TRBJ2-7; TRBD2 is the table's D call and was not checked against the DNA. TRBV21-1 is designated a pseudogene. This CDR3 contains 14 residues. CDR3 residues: CASSKRGIRREQYF. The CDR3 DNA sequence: TGTGCCAGCAGCAAACGGGGGATTAGGAGAGAGCAGTACTTC.

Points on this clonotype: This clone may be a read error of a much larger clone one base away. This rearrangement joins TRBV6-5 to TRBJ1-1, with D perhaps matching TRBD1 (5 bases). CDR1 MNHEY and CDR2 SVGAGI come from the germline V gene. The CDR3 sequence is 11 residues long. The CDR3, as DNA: TGTGCCAGCAGTTATGGGGGTCGGGCTTTATTT. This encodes CASSYGGRALF.

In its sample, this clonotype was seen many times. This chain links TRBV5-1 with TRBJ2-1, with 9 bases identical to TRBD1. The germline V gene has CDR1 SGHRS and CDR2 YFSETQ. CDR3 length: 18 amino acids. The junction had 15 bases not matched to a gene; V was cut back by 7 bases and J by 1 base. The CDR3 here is CASHLLPQQGASYNEQFF. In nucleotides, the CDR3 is TGCGCCAGCCACCTTCTCCCACAACAGGGGGCGTCCTACAATGAGCAGTTCTTC.